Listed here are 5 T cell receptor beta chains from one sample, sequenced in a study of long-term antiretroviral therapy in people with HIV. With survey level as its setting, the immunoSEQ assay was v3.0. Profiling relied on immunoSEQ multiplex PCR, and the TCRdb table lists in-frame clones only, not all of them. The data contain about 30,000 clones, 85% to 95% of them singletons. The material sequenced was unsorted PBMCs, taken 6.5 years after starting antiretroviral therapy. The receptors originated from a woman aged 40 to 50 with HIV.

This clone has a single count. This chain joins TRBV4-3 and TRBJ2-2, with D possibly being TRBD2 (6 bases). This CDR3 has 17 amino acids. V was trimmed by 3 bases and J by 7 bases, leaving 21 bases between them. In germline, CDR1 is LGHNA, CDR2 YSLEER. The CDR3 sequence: CASSQETSPLVVGELFF. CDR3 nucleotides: TGCGCCAGCAGCCAGGAGACTAGTCCTTTGGTCGTCGGGGAGCTGTTTTTT.

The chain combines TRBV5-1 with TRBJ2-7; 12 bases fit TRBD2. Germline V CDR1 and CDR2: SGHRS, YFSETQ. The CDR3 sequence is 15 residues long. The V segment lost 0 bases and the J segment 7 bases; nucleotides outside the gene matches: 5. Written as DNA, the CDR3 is TGCGCCAGCAGCTTGGGGACTAGCGGGGCTAGTGAGCAGTACTTC. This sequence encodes CASSLGTSGASEQYF.

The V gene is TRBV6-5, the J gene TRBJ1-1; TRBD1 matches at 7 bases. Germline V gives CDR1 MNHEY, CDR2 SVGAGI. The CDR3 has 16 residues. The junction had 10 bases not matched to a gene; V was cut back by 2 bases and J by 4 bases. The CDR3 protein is CASSYLRAGGGTEAFF. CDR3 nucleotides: TGTGCCAGCAGTTACCTTAGGGCAGGGGGAGGCACTGAAGCTTTCTTT.

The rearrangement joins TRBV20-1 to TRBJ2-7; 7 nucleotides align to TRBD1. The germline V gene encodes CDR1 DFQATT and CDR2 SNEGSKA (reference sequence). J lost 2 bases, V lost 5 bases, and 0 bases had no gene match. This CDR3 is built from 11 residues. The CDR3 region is CSAQGAYEQYF. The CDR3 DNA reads TGCAGTGCTCAGGGGGCCTACGAGCAGTACTTC.

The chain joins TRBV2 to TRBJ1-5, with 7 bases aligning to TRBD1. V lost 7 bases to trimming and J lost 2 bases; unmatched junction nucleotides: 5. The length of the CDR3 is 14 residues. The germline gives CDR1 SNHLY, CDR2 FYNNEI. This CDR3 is CASTVTGGNQPQHF. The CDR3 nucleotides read TGTGCCAGCACGGTAACAGGGGGCAATCAGCCCCAGCATTTT.